This T cell receptor (beta chain) was sequenced during a study of T cell responses to AZD1222 COVID-19 vaccine. Overall study findings and caveats: Once two AZD1222 doses were given, Spike-specific TCR breadth and depth went up. Nearly half of the spike-specific TCRs reportedly recognize variant regions that carry no mutations. The donor cohort was predominantly white British with a female majority, and clonal diversity may have been underestimated.

Second-dose intervals near 4 or 12 weeks were combined. V was shortened by 6 bases and J by 8 bases, with 14 bases between the two germline ends. There are 13 residues in the CDR3. Per germline, CDR1 SGHDN and CDR2 FVKESK. TCRdb keeps only in-frame clones here, not all; method: immunoSEQ multiplex PCR. The table shows about 140,000 clones, with 70% to 90% occurring only once. This clone was seen once. Its antigen is undetermined. This chain uses TRBV14 with TRBJ2-1; no definite D call. Sequencing was performed on peripheral blood, taken 28 days after the second AZD1222 dose. This sequence originates from an adult who received the AZD1222 COVID-19 vaccine. DNA of the CDR3: TGTGCCAGCAGTCTCGGACCCGGTTATGAGCAGTTCTTC. Translating it yields CASSLGPGYEQFF.